This T cell receptor beta chain is drawn from a study of cytomegalovirus exposure and HLA in healthy donors. The method was immunoSEQ multiplex PCR; TCRdb's version includes in-frame clones alone and lacks a portion of them. This table has some 240,000 clones, 70% to 90% appearing once. There are 14 residues in the CDR3. Germline V CDR1 and CDR2: MGHDK, SYGVNS. Deletions cut 6 bases from V and 3 bases from J, with 15 bases between. As to this clone: Its antigen is currently unknown.

Study-level points and caveats: That first-cohort TCR clusters tended to co-occur in the 120 or so validation repertoires was found in a later analysis. Confirmation in vitro established that three CMV-associated chains were specific for CMV antigens.

This chain connects TRBV25-1 to TRBJ2-7; TRBD1 is a possible D gene (5 bases). Sequencing was performed on PBMCs. This TCR was sampled from a woman aged 18-35 years in good health and CMV-seronegative. The DNA for the CDR3 is TGTGCCAGCAGCGCCCCGACAGCCAGCTACGAGCAGTACTTC. This encodes CASSAPTASYEQYF.